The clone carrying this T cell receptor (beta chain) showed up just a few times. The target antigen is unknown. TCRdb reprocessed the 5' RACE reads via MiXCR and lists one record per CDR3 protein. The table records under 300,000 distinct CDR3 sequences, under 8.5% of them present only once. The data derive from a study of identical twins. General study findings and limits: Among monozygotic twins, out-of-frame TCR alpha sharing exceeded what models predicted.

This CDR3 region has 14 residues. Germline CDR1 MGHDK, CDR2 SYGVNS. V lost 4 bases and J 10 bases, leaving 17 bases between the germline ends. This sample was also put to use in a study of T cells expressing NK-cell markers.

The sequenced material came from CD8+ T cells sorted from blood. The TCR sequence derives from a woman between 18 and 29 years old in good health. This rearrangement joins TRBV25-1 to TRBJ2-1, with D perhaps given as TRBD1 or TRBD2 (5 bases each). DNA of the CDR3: TGTGCCAGCAGTGGACCGGGACCGGGTAACGAGCAGTTCTTC. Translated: CASSGPGPGNEQFF.